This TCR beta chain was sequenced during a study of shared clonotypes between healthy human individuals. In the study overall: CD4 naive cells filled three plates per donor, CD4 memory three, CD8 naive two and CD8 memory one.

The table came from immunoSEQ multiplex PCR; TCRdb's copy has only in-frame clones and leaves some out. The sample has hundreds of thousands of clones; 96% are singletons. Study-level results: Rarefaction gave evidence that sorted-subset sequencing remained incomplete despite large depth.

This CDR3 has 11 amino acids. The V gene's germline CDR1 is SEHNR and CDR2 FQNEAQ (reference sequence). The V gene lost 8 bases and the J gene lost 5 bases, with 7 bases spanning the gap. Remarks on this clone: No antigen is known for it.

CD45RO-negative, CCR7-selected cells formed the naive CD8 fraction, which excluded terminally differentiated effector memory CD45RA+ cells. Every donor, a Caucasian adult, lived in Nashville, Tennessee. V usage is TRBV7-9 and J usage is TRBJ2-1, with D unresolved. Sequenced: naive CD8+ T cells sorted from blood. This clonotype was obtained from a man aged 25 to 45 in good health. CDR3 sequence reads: CASVGNNEQFF. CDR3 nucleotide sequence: TGTGCCAGCGTCGGCAACAATGAGCAGTTCTTC.